The text below deals with one T cell receptor (beta chain). Sequenced by immunoSEQ multiplex PCR; TCRdb stores in-frame clones only, minus some. The sample carries some 140,000 clones, 65% to 90% recorded once. The sample belongs to a study of blood T cell repertoires in COVID-19. Study overall: COVID-19 samples, acute and convalescent, were from the United States, Italy and Spain. The cDNA or gDNA used as material had been derived from T cells, B-cell-depleted T cells, or PBMCs.

The specimen was peripheral blood. This receptor was obtained from a woman aged 60-75 years with COVID-19, enrolled during active disease.

The CDR3 is CASSLGRAETQYF. As DNA, the CDR3 is TGTGCCAGCAGCTTGGGGCGGGCGGAGACCCAGTACTTC. The rearrangement joins TRBV5-6 to TRBJ2-5; a possible D gene is TRBD2 (5 bases). The ends were cut back, 0 bases at V and 5 bases at J, with 8 bases in the middle. The CDR3 is made up of 13 amino acids. The V gene's germline CDR1 is SGHDT and CDR2 YYEEEE.